The 12 T cell receptor beta chains presented below share a single source sample, sequenced in a study of blood T cell repertoires in COVID-19. The repertoire was sequenced with immunoSEQ multiplex PCR; TCRdb's copy has only in-frame clones and lacks some. The sample lists about 180,000 clones, roughly 88% occurring once. The sample consisted of peripheral blood. These receptors came from a woman older than 75 with acute or convalescent COVID-19.

The chain recombines TRBV9 with TRBJ1-3, with 9 bases lining up with TRBD1. This CDR3 spans 16 amino acids. Germline V lookup: CDR1 SGDLS, CDR2 YYNGEE. V shed 3 bases, J shed 1 base, and the junction held 5 bases outside the gene matches. DNA of the CDR3: TGTGCCAGCAGCGGAGACAGGGGGGCATCTGGAAACACCATATATTTT. This translates into CASSGDRGASGNTIYF.

This clone was detected only once. The genes are TRBV30 and TRBJ1-5; 11 bases are a match to TRBD1. V trimming: 5 bases; J trimming: 6 bases; junction bases outside the gene matches: 6. The CDR3 is 14 amino acids. The germline CDR1 and CDR2 sequences are GTSNPN and SVGIG (reference sequence). Here the CDR3 DNA reads TGTGCCTGGGGCCCGGGGACAGGGGGTCAGCCCCAGCATTTT. Translation: CAWGPGTGGQPQHF.

The sample holds a few counts of this clone. The sample contains more than one DNA sequence encoding this CDR3. This chain uses TRBV7-2 with TRBJ1-2, with 8 bases lining up with TRBD1. Trimming cost V 2 bases and J 6 bases; bases outside gene matches: 2. The CDR3 sequence is 13 residues long. Germline V gives CDR1 SGHTA, CDR2 FQGNSA. The CDR3 DNA reads TGTGCCAGCAGCTTAACAGGGGGGAATGGCTACACCTTC. Its translation is CASSLTGGNGYTF.

V and J are TRBV10-3 and TRBJ2-5, with a possible D match to TRBD2 (6 bases). Trimming took 2 bases from V and 5 from J, leaving 12 bases between them. The V gene's germline CDR1 is ENHRY and CDR2 SYGVKD. This CDR3 comprises 14 residues. CDR3 nucleotide sequence: TGTGCCATCAGTGAGGCGGAGGGCGGTGAGACCCAGTACTTC. This encodes CAISEAEGGETQYF.

This sequence joins TRBV5-3 and TRBJ1-2; TRBD1 agrees at 7 bases. TRBV5-3 counts as an open reading frame of uncertain function. CDR3 size: 17 residues. The junction had 10 bases not matched to a gene; V was cut back by 0 bases and J by 2 bases. CDR3 in DNA: TGTGCCAGAAGCTTGGGAGGGGGCCAGGGGTTAAACTATGGCTACACCTTC. Amino acids: CARSLGGGQGLNYGYTF.

This clone was recorded a few times. The sample has other DNA sequences that encode this CDR3 too. The chain couples TRBV5-4 to TRBJ2-5; TRBD2 aligns across 12 bases. The ends lost 4 bases at V and 5 bases at J; junction bases unmatched: 0. Germline V CDR1 and CDR2: SGHNT, YYREEE (reference sequence). The CDR3 runs to 13 residues. CDR3 region: CASSLAGGETQYF. The DNA for the CDR3 is TGTGCCAGCAGCCTAGCGGGGGGGGAGACCCAGTACTTC.

The DNA of the CDR3 is TGTGCCACGGGTGCTACTAGCGGGGGGTCCTACAATGAGCAGTTCTTC. The encoded protein is CATGATSGGSYNEQFF. The V and J genes are TRBV10-3 and TRBJ2-1, with TRBD2 matching over 12 bases. J was trimmed by 1 base and V by 10 bases; bases with no gene match: 8. The CDR3 consists of 16 residues. Germline CDR1 and CDR2: ENHRY and SYGVKD.

J is TRBJ1-6 and V is TRBV21-1; the D call of TRBD1 is as the table states it, not checked on the DNA. TRBV21-1 has pseudogene status. This CDR3 is 20 amino acids long. The CDR3 DNA reads TGTGCCAGCAGCATTCGAAACACCCTTTCCCCGGGACACTCGAATTCACCCCTCCACTTT. Its translation is CASSIRNTLSPGHSNSPLHF.

This clone was recorded only once. This chain uses TRBV2 with TRBJ2-1; 12 bases line up with TRBD2. Germline V gene data show CDR1 as SNHLY and CDR2 as FYNNEI. Trimming removed 7 bases from V and 8 bases from J; junction bases left unmatched: 6. The CDR3 consists of 14 residues. CDR3 coding DNA: TGTGCCAGCAAGGGACTAGCGGGTATCGATGAGCAGTTCTTC. The encoded protein is CASKGLAGIDEQFF.

This clone showed up just once. The chain recombines TRBV19 with TRBJ2-1, with TRBD2 as a possible D gene (6 bases). The CDR3 length is 16 residues. CDR1 and CDR2 (germline): LNHDA, SQIVND (reference sequence). Trimming removed 6 bases from V and 4 bases from J, with 19 bases in between. The CDR3 is CASSLSGVRIYNEQFF. CDR3 sequence (DNA): TGTGCCAGTAGCCTATCGGGAGTGCGGATTTACAATGAGCAGTTCTTC.

The chain links TRBV5-4 to TRBJ2-3, with D possibly TRBD2 on 6 matching bases. Germline V gene sequence: CDR1 SGHNT, CDR2 YYREEE (reference sequence). The CDR3 extends over 15 amino acids. V was shortened by 4 bases and J by 7 bases, with 19 bases between the two germline ends. CDR3 in DNA: TGTGCCAGCAGCATAGGAACCGGCCGGGGGAATACGCAGTATTTT. Its protein is CASSIGTGRGNTQYF. The full variable domain, completed using reference TRBV5-4 and TRBJ2-3, is ETGVTQSPTHLIKTRGQQVTLRCSSQSGHNTVSWYQQALGQGPQFIFQYYREEENGRGNFPPRFSGLQFPNYSSELNVNALELDDSALYLCASSIGTGRGNTQYFGPGTRLTVL.

The chain has TRBV3-1 (or the pseudogene TRBV3-2) and TRBJ1-5; no firm D call. The CDR3 length is 13 residues. V dropped 0 bases and J dropped 7 bases, with 7 bases sitting between them. Germline CDR1 is LGHDT and CDR2 is YNNKEL (reference sequence). CDR3 protein: CASSQDPLQPQHF. The CDR3 nucleotides read TGTGCCAGCAGCCAAGATCCCCTCCAGCCCCAGCATTTT.